What follows is one TCR beta chain and its context. This clone was counted once. It has no known antigen specificity. No qualities accompany the bases; no much larger clone lies one base away. The CDR1 and CDR2 encoded by the germline V gene (reference sequence) are LGHDT and YNNKEL. V is reduced by 1 base and J by 6 bases, leaving a spacing of 18 bases between them. There are 16 amino acids in the CDR3, from cysteine to phenylalanine inclusive. Only CDR3 DNA remains: 48 bases, in frame from the first base. These data originate in a study of blood T cell repertoires in COVID-19 (dated by TCRdb to about 2020). At the level of the whole study: Collaborator samples came from the United States, Italy and Spain and covered acute and convalescent phases of COVID-19. The material from the prospective study consisted of cDNA or gDNA derived from T cells, B-cell-depleted T cells, or PBMCs. Subjects who had been exposed to COVID-19, were actively infected with it, or had recovered from it provided the deeply sampled blood TCRbeta repertoires that made up the dataset. A freely available public database, intended as a resource for researchers studying the immune response to SARS-CoV-2, is where the repertoires were released. The samples were drawn from two sources: the first 160 participants of the ongoing ImmuneRACE study, and fewer than 1,500 subjects contributed by 6 global collaborators. A de-identified subject ID, COVID-19 status, age in years and sex were almost always included in the sample metadata. Where available, HLA class I and class II types were taken from metadata supplied by the sample provider and were not determined by assay-based typing.

One collaborating source in Seattle enrolled patients while the patients were actively infected and followed the patients over time throughout the course of disease. Each collaborating institution followed its own protocols to collect whole blood in K2EDTA tubes. Collaborator samples were shipped for TCRbeta analysis as frozen whole blood, isolated PBMCs, or DNA extracted from either sample type. Study-wide findings and limitations: Clinical and demographic metadata were provided uncurated, with the amount varying by source and participant.

TCRbeta CDR3 regions were amplified from genomic DNA by means of the immunoSEQ Assay, a bias-controlled multiplex PCR. Concerning the study's data processing: The number of nucleated cells in each sample was estimated from the amplification of reference gene primers within the assay. Sequence reads were collapsed and filtered to measure the absolute abundance of every unique TCRbeta CDR3 rearrangement. For each sample, productive Simpson clonality was calculated as the square root of Simpson's diversity index over productive rearrangements. This is the immuneACCESS table as TCRdb keeps it, with only in-frame sequences that have V and J called. A part of the clones is gone; compared with another copy, unresolved V genes explain less than half, and the rest is unexplained. V, J and clone size were drawn from that table, and D and trimming were deduced from the DNA. This sample is represented by 350,000 to 400,000 clones; 75% to 90% of them were singletons. Of the sample, less than 9% falls within the top ten clones.

Input material: peripheral blood. The chain uses TRBV3-1 (or the pseudogene TRBV3-2) and TRBJ1-2; a weak D assignment points to TRBD1 (5 bases agree). The clonotype originates from a woman aged 55-69 years with COVID-19, enrolled during active disease. The nucleotide sequence is given as TGTGCCAGCAGCCAAGGTCTAATCCAGGGTTCAGATGGCTACACCTTC. It specifies CASSQGLIQGSDGYTF.